This T cell receptor beta chain is drawn from a study of cytomegalovirus exposure and HLA in healthy donors. About the study: As an earlier analysis found, about 179 million T cells yielded approximately 110 million unique TCR beta sequences. Unique TCRs from HLA-typed donors, roughly 87 million of them, were held in an early data release. Study-wide results and limits: As a later analysis showed, a missense DCLRE1C variant was linked to trimming of TCR beta V- and J-genes. An Asian-associated ancestry cluster reportedly showed fewer N-insertions than the approximately 630-donor mean in a later analysis.

Primers for the PCR totalled 60 Vbeta and 13 Jbeta. Method: immunoSEQ multiplex PCR; TCRdb's copy keeps in-frame clones and lacks some. The sample shows 200,000 to 250,000 clones, under 80% of them seen only once. In regard to this clone: Antigen: not known.

V was pared by 3 bases and J by 7 bases, with 8 bases of the junction left unmatched. The CDR3 extends over 16 amino acids. Germline CDR1 LGHNA, CDR2 YNFKEQ. V gene TRBV4-2 combines with J gene TRBJ1-4; 10 nucleotides agree with TRBD1. The receptor was isolated from a woman in her thirties in good health and CMV-seronegative. Specimen: PBMCs. The DNA for the CDR3 is TGTGCCAGCAGCCAGCTTTCGACAGGGGGCCGTGAAAAACTGTTTTTT. It codes for CASSQLSTGGREKLFF.